This T cell receptor beta chain was profiled in a study of blood T cells in healthy people across ages. Study-wide points: Estimates drawn from one million T cells were deemed to understate diversity.

The germline V gene has CDR1 SGHVS and CDR2 FQNEAQ. The CDR3 loop spans 16 amino acids. V was trimmed by 1 base and J by 7 bases, leaving 14 bases between them. Comments on this clonotype: Its matching antigen is unknown.

Then a second PCR, running about 6 to 11 cycles, was carried out with a sample-barcoded 5' primer and a J-beta primer mix. Sequencing yielded, for each sample, at least 3 million paired-end reads carrying CDR3. One entry per CDR3 protein results from TCRdb running MiXCR on the 5' RACE reads. The table records hundreds of thousands of distinct CDR3 sequences, about 42% of them present only once. V is TRBV7-8 and J is TRBJ1-6, with no clear D. This clonotype was sampled from a man between 60 and 70 years old in good health. The specimen was blood. CDR3: CASSLVSQNLNSPLHF. CDR3 coding DNA: TGTGCCAGCAGCTTAGTATCTCAGAACTTGAATTCACCCCTCCACTTT.